The clone carrying this TCR beta chain was seen a few times. Antigen unknown. The data belong to a study of T cells after yellow fever vaccination. Overall study: Preparation of fractions with low cell numbers was performed using SMART-Seq v4 Ultra Low Input.

Whole-study findings and limits: On re-exposure, the response was weaker but peaked faster, at day 5 versus 15. FACS-sorted repertoires could contain abundant clonotypes contaminating from the bulk population.

The CDR3 sequence is 15 residues long. With 1 base removed from V and 3 bases from J, the gap between germline ends came to 10 bases. Germline assignment: CDR1 SGHTA and CDR2 FQGNSA. As TCR cDNA was made by 5'RACE template switching, a universal primer site and UMIs were added. Each CDR3 protein is one row after TCRdb ran MiXCR on the 5' RACE reads. The sample carries 170,000 or so distinct CDR3 sequences, 6.2% recorded once. The sample consisted of CD4+ T cells sorted from PBMCs, taken on the day of the first yellow fever vaccination. This chain joins TRBV7-2 and TRBJ1-3, with D uncertain. This receptor was obtained from a man between 18 and 29 years old who received the YFV17D yellow fever vaccine. For the CDR3, the DNA is TGTGCCAGCAGCTTAGACGCGGGGATTGGAAACACCATATATTTT. It codes for CASSLDAGIGNTIYF.